These 4 T cell receptor beta chains came from one sample sequenced in a study of T cell repertoires in cytomegalovirus infection. TCRdb re-analysed the reads in MiXCR, keeping a single row per CDR3 protein. The data contain approximately 310,000 distinct CDR3 sequences, around 25% of them singletons. Which antigens these TCRs recognize remains unknown. Sequenced here: cultured PBMCs, sampled from culture after CMV antigen stimulation. The receptors shown here come from a human donor in good health (CMV status not recorded). Some clones in this sample may be carry-over from other donors' samples.

This rearrangement joins TRBV20-1 to TRBJ2-5, with 11 positions matching TRBD2. Germline V gives CDR1 DFQATT, CDR2 SNEGSKA (reference sequence). This CDR3 spans 15 amino acids. V trimming: 5 bases; J trimming: 0 bases; junction bases outside the gene matches: 5. The CDR3 is CSAGIAGGDQETQYF. The CDR3 nucleotides read TGCAGTGCTGGGATAGCGGGAGGGGACCAAGAGACCCAGTACTTC.

The chain links TRBV20-1 to TRBJ2-5, with 14 nucleotides matching TRBD2. Losses at the gene ends were 5 bases for V and 3 bases for J; bases not matched to a gene: 2. CDR3 length equals 14 residues. CDR1 and CDR2 from the germline V gene are DFQATT and SNEGSKA (reference sequence). Here the CDR3 DNA reads TGCAGTGCTTCGGGACTAGCGGGAGAAGAGACCCAGTACTTC. Residues: CSASGLAGEETQYF.

This clonotype was picked up a small number of times. The chain combines TRBV7-2 with TRBJ1-6; no clear D. V shed 2 bases and J shed 10 bases, with 6 bases lying between them. This CDR3 has 12 amino acids. Per the germline V gene, CDR1 is SGHTA and CDR2 is FQGNSA. The CDR3, as DNA: TGTGCCAGCAGCTTAAACGGCTCACCCCTCCACTTT. Translated, it gives CASSLNGSPLHF.

This clonotype has a handful of counts. The V and J genes are TRBV30 and TRBJ1-5, with no clear D. This CDR3 is 14 amino acids long. CDR1 is GTSNPN, CDR2 SVGIG, per germline (reference sequence). V was shortened by 0 bases and J by 1 base, with 7 bases between the two germline ends. As DNA, the CDR3 is TGTGCCTGGAGTGTACTATGGAGCAATCAGCCCCAGCATTTT. Its translation: CAWSVLWSNQPQHF.